The clone carrying this TCR beta chain has more than one count but fewer than ten. The sample comes from a study of blood T cell repertoires in COVID-19. Study details: From the United States, Italy and Spain came samples of acute and convalescent COVID-19. PBMCs, B-cell-depleted T cells, or T cells were the source of the cDNA or gDNA that made up the material.

Per the study methods: Reference gene primer amplification gave nucleated cell count estimates. Sequenced by immunoSEQ multiplex PCR; TCRdb stores in-frame clones only, minus some. V and J calls and clone size are those listed in that table; D and trimming were worked out from the DNA. The table includes 70,000 or so clones, about 88% detected once. Germline CDR1 and CDR2: SGHTA and FQGTGA. There are 16 residues in the CDR3. Trimming left V 5 bases short and J 1 base short, with 16 bases between. This clonotype originated in a man in his 70s with active COVID-19. The sample consisted of peripheral blood. The chain combines TRBV7-3 with TRBJ2-3, with D possibly TRBD2 on 7 matching bases. CDR3 loop: CASSATGGPGTDTQYF. CDR3 DNA: TGTGCCAGCAGCGCCACCGGGGGGCCGGGCACAGATACGCAGTATTTT.